These T cell receptor beta chains were read from a single sample in a study of blood T cell repertoires in COVID-19. Method: immunoSEQ multiplex PCR; TCRdb's copy keeps in-frame clones and lacks some. Here the sample spans about 150,000 clones, over 80% being singletons. Sequencing was performed on peripheral blood. These receptors came from a man of 80 years or more with acute or convalescent COVID-19. The CDR3 runs from the conserved cysteine through the conserved F or W. A D gene is named only where the DNA matches it firmly. Clone size is given for some rows only: seen once, a few or many times, or a class if the clone is expanded.

TRBD1,TRBJ2-7,-,TRBV18,TGTGCCAGCTCGGCCGGGACAGGCGAGCAGTACTTC,CASSAGTGEQYF
-,TRBJ1-4,-,TRBV28,TGTGCCAGCAGGCCGATCACAGGGATGAGAAATGAAAAACTGTTTTTT,CASRPITGMRNEKLFF
-,TRBJ2-5,-,TRBV2,TGTGCCAGCAGTGAAGCGCGAGGGGAGACCCAGTACTTC,CASSEARGETQYF
TRBD1,TRBJ1-6,-,TRBV7-3,TGTGCCAGCAGCTTGGGCGCACCGGGACAGGGGCCGGGGGCCCTCCACTTT,CASSLGAPGQGPGALHF
TRBD1,TRBJ2-5,-,TRBV7-2,TGTGCCAGCAGCCCCATGGGACAGCCTCAAGAGACCCAGTACTTC,CASSPMGQPQETQYF
TRBD1,TRBJ1-3,few,TRBV10-1,TGCGCCAGCAGAAGGAATCGGGACAGGGGTAAGGCTGCGGCTGGAAACACCATATATTTT,CASRRNRDRGKAAAGNTIYF
-,TRBJ2-5,-,TRBV30,TGTGCCTGGAGTGTTGTGGCAGGGTATGGGGAGACCCAGTACTTC,CAWSVVAGYGETQYF
TRBD1,TRBJ2-7,-,TRBV7-2,TGTGCCAGCAGCTCTTCAAAGGGACAGGGAAGCTACGAGCAGTACTTC,CASSSSKGQGSYEQYF
-,TRBJ2-6,-,TRBV28,TGTGCCAGCAGTTTAGGACAGCACTCTGGGGCCAACGTCCTGACTTTC,CASSLGQHSGANVLTF
TRBD1,TRBJ1-2,-,TRBV30,TGTGCCTGGAGTACAAAACAGGGGGGGCAGAGCCACTTC,CAWSTKQGGQSHF
-,TRBJ2-5,-,TRBV11-3,TGTGCCAGCAGCAGAGACCAAGAGACCCAGTACTTC,CASSRDQETQYF